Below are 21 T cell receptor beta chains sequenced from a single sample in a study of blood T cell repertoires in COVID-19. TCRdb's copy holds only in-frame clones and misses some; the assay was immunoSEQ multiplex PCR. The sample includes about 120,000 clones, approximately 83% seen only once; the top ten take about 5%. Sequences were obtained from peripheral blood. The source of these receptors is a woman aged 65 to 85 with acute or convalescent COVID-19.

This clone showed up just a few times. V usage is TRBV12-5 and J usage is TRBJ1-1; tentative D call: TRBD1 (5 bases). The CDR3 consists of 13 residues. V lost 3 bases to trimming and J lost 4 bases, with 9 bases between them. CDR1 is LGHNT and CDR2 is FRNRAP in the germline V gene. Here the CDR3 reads CASGFGGITEAFF. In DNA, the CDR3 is TGTGCTAGTGGTTTTGGGGGGATCACTGAAGCTTTCTTT.

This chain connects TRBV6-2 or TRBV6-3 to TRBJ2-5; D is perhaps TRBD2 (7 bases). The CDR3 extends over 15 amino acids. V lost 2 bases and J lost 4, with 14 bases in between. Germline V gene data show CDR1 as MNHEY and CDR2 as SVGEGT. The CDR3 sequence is CASSYGGAVPETQYF. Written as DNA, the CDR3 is TGTGCCAGCAGTTACGGGGGGGCCGTCCCAGAGACCCAGTACTTC.

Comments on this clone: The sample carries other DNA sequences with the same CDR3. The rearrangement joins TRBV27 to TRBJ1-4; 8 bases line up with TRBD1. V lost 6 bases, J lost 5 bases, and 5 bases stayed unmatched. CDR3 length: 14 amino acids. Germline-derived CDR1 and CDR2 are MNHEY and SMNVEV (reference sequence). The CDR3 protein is CASSFQGANEKLFF. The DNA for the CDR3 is TGTGCCAGCAGCTTCCAGGGGGCGAATGAAAAACTGTTTTTT.

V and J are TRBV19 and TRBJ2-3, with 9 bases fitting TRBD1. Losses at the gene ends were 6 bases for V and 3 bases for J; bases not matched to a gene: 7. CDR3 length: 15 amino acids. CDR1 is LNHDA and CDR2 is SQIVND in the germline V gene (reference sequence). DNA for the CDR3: TGTGCCAGTAGGGATACAGGGGGCCTGACAGATACGCAGTATTTT. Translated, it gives CASRDTGGLTDTQYF.

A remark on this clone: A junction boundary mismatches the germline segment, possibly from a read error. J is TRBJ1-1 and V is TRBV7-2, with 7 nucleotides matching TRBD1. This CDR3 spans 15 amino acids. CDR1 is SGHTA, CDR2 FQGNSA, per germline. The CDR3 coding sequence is TGTGCCAGCAGATTAGACAGGGATTTGAACACTGAAGCTTTCTTT. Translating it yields CASRLDRDLNTEAFF.

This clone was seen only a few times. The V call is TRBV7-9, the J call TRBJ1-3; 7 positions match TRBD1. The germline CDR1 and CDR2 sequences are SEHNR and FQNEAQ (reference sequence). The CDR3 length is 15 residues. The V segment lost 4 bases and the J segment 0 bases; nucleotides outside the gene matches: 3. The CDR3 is CASSSGQYSGNTIYF. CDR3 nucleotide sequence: TGTGCCAGCAGCTCGGGACAGTACTCTGGAAACACCATATATTTT.

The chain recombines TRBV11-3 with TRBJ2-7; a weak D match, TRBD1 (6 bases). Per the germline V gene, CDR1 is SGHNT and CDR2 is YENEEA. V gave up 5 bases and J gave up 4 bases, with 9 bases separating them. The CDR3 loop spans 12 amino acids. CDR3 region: CASSHGQYEQYV. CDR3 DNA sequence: TGTGCCAGCAGCCATGGACAGTACGAGCAGTACGTC.

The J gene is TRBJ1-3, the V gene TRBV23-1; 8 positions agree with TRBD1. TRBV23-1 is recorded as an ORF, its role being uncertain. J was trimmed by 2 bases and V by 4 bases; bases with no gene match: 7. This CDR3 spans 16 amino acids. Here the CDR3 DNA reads TGCGCCAGCAGTCTTCACCAGGACAGGGCTGGAAACACCATATATTTT. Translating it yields CASSLHQDRAGNTIYF.

The CDR3 here is CASTLMQGPYNEQFF. The CDR3 DNA reads TGTGCCAGCACCCTAATGCAGGGGCCCTACAATGAGCAGTTCTTC. The chain combines TRBV2 with TRBJ2-1, with D tentatively TRBD1 (6 bases). The V gene's germline CDR1 is SNHLY and CDR2 FYNNEI. This CDR3 contains 15 residues. V lost 7 bases, J lost 2 bases, and 15 bases lay in between.

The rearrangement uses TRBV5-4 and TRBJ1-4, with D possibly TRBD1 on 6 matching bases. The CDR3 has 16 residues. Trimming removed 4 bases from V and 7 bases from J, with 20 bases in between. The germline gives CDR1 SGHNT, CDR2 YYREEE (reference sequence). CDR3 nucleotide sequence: TGTGCCAGCAGCCTGGGGGGCAGGGGATTTGTTGAAAAACTGTTTTTT. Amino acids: CASSLGGRGFVEKLFF.

CDR3 nucleotide sequence: TGCAGTGCTAGTGGGCAGGCCGAGACCCAGTACTTC. This codes for CSASGQAETQYF. The rearrangement joins TRBV20-1 to TRBJ2-5, with D hard to call. Trimming cost V 3 bases and J 5 bases, with 10 bases left between them. In germline, CDR1 is DFQATT, CDR2 SNEGSKA (reference sequence). The CDR3 extends over 12 amino acids.

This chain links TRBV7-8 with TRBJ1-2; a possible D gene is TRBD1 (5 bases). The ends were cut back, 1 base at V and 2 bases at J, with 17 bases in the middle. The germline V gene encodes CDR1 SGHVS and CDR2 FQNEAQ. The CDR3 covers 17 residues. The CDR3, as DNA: TGTGCCAGCAGCTTAGGAGGGGAGGTAGGGGAGAACTATGGCTACACCTTC. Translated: CASSLGGEVGENYGYTF. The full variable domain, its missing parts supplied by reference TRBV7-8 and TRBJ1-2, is GAGVSQSPRYKVAKRGQDVALRCDPISGHVSLFWYQQALGQGPEFLTYFQNEAQLDKSGLPSDRFFAERPEGSVSTLKIQRTQQEDSAVYLCASSLGGEVGENYGYTFGSGTRLTVV.

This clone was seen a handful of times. This CDR3 is CASREAVANVLTF. In DNA, the CDR3 is TGTGCCAGCAGAGAGGCGGTGGCCAACGTCCTGACTTTC. The V gene is TRBV7-8, the J gene TRBJ2-6, with unresolved D. CDR1 and CDR2 from the germline V gene are SGHVS and FQNEAQ. CDR3 length: 13 residues. V was shortened by 6 bases and J by 6 bases, with 9 bases between the two germline ends.

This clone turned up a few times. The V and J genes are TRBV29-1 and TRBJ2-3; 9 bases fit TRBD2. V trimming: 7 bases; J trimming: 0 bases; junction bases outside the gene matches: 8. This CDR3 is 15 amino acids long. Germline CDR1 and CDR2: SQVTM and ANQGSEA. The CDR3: CSAILAGGSTDTQYF. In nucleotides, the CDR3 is TGCAGCGCAATACTAGCGGGTGGAAGCACAGATACGCAGTATTTT.

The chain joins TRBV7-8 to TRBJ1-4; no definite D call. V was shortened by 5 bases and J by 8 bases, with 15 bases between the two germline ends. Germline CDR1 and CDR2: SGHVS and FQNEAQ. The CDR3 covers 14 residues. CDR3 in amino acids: CASSPTPAREKLFF. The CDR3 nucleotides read TGTGCCAGCAGCCCCACCCCCGCGAGGGAAAAACTGTTTTTT.

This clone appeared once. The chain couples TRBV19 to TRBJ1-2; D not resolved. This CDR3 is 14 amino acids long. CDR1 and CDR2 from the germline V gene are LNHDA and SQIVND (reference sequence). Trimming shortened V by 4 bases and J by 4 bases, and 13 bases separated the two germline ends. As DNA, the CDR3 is TGTGCCAGTAGTACCCGGGAGGAGCTCTATGGCTACACCTTC. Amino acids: CASSTREELYGYTF.

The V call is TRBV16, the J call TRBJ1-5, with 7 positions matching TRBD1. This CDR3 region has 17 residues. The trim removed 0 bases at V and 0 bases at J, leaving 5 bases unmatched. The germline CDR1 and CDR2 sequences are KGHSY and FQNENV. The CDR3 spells CASSQSRTGHSNQPQHF. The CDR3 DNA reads TGTGCCAGCAGCCAATCACGGACAGGTCATAGCAATCAGCCCCAGCATTTT.

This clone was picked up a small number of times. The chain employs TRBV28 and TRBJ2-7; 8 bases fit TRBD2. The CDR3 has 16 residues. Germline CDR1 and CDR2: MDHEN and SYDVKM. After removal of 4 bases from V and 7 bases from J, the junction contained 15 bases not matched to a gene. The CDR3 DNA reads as TGTGCCAGCAGTTCGGCTCTCGGGGGGGCCATAAGTGAGCAGTACGTC. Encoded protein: CASSSALGGAISEQYV.

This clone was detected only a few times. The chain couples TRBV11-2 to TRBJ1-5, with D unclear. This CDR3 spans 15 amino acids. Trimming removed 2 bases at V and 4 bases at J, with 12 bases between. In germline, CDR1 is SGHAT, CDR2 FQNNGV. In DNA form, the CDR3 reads TGTGCCAGCAGCTTATATGGAGGTGGGAATCAGCCCCAGCATTTT. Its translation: CASSLYGGGNQPQHF.

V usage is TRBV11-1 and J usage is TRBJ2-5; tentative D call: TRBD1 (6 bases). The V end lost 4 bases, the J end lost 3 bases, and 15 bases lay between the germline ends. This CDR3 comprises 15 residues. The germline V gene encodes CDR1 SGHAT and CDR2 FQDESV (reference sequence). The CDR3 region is CASSSQGLSKETQYF. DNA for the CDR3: TGTGCCAGCAGCTCCCAGGGGCTGAGTAAAGAGACCCAGTACTTC.

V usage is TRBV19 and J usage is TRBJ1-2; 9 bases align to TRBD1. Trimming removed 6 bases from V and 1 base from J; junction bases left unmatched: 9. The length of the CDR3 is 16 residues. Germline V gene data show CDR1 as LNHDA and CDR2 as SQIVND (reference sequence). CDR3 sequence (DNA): TGTGCCAGTAGCCTAACCCCGGGACAGGGTAACTATGGCTACACCTTC. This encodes CASSLTPGQGNYGYTF.